This TCR beta chain comes out of a study of blood T cell repertoires in COVID-19. At the level of the study: Material from acute and convalescent COVID-19 was sourced from the United States, Italy and Spain. PBMCs, B-cell-depleted T cells, or T cells were the source of the cDNA or gDNA that made up the material.

Per the authors' pipeline: By means of reference gene primer amplification, nucleated cell counts were estimated. The table came from immunoSEQ multiplex PCR; TCRdb's copy has only in-frame clones and leaves some out. V and J calls and clone size are given by that table; D and trimming were obtained from the DNA. The sample has 200,000 to 250,000 clones; 80% to 90% are singletons. Trimming shortened V by 8 bases and J by 7 bases, and 28 bases separated the two germline ends. The V gene's germline CDR1 is SGHRS and CDR2 YFSETQ. This CDR3 comprises 16 residues. The V call is TRBV5-1, the J call TRBJ2-7; unclear D gene. The TCR originated in a woman under 30 in a cohort exposed to, infected with or recovered from COVID-19 (not recorded which). Sequencing was carried out using PBMCs or T cells enriched from blood (not recorded which). DNA for the CDR3: TGCGCCAGGCAACAAATGCGTCCGGGTGTAGTAAGGGAGCAGTACTTC. As protein: CARQQMRPGVVREQYF.